These T cell receptor beta chains were read from a single sample in a study of shared clonotypes between healthy human individuals. Sequencing was performed with immunoSEQ multiplex PCR; in TCRdb, only in-frame clones are kept and a portion is missing. The sample consists of roughly 1,100,000 clones, roughly 80% of them appearing once. Sequenced material: memory CD4+ T cells sorted from blood. Source of these receptors: a man aged 18 to 29 in good health. Each CDR3 is given with its conserved first and last residue. Each record gives: J gene, D gene, V gene, clone size, CDR3 DNA, CDR3 protein. A D gene is named only where the DNA matches it firmly. Clone size, where shown, is once, few, many, or a class for clones that have expanded.

TRBJ2-1	NA	TRBV6-6	NA	TGTGCCAGCAGCTCGGGATCGGGTCTGTACAATGAGCAGTTCTTC	CASSSGSGLYNEQFF
TRBJ1-4	NA	TRBV7-2	NA	TGTGCCAGCAGCTTATTTTTAAGGACGGGCGAAAAACTGTTTTTT	CASSLFLRTGEKLFF
TRBJ2-1	NA	TRBV6-6	few	TGTGCCAGCGGGGCTGGCTCCTACAATGAGCAGTTCTTC	CASGAGSYNEQFF
TRBJ1-2	TRBD1	TRBV6-5	NA	TGTGCCAGCAGTTACTCCGAGACAGGGCTTGGAACCTTC	CASSYSETGLGTF
TRBJ1-4	TRBD1	TRBV6-1	NA	TGTGCCAGCAGGCCGGGACAGGGTGGAAAACTGTTTTTT	CASRPGQGGKLFF
TRBJ1-3	NA	TRBV15	few	TGTGCCACCAGCGCCCCAGGGAGCTCTGGAAACACCATATATTTT	CATSAPGSSGNTIYF
TRBJ1-5	NA	TRBV30	few	TGTGCCTGGACCGCCGGGACCGTCAGCAATCAGCCCCAGCATTTT	CAWTAGTVSNQPQHF
TRBJ2-1	NA	TRBV7-9	NA	TGTGCCAGCAGCTTAGGGGCGAGGGCAGATTCCTACAATGAGCAGTTCTTC	CASSLGARADSYNEQFF
TRBJ1-4	NA	TRBV9	NA	TGTGCCAGCAGCCCGCGGGACCAACGGAATTATGAAAAACTGTTTTTT	CASSPRDQRNYEKLFF
TRBJ1-1	NA	TRBV7-8	NA	TGTGCCAGCGAATCGAGGGAGAACACTGAAGCTTTCTTT	CASESRENTEAFF
TRBJ1-1	NA	TRBV30	NA	TGTGCCTGGAACCCAAGGCACACTGAAGCTTTCTTT	CAWNPRHTEAFF
TRBJ1-4	NA	TRBV7-8	once	TGTGCCAGCAGCTTCGGTTTAGCCCCAACTAATGAAAAACTGTTTTTT	CASSFGLAPTNEKLFF
TRBJ2-3	TRBD2	TRBV5-4	NA	TGTGCCAGCAGCCCGGCGGCGGGAGCGCCCACAGATACGCAGTATTTT	CASSPAAGAPTDTQYF
TRBJ1-2	NA	TRBV7-9	NA	TGTGCCAGCAGCCTCTCGTCTACCTATGGCTACACCTTC	CASSLSSTYGYTF
TRBJ2-2	TRBD2	TRBV18	NA	TGTGCCAGCTCACCGAGCGGACTAGCGGAAAACACCGGGGAGCTGTTTTTT	CASSPSGLAENTGELFF
TRBJ2-3	NA	TRBV7-2	NA	TGTGCCAGCAGCTTATCTTCAGCAGATACGCAGTATTTT	CASSLSSADTQYF
TRBJ2-5	TRBD2	TRBV9	NA	TGTGCCAGCAGCTGGGGAGGGGAGCAAGAGACCCAGTACTTC	CASSWGGEQETQYF
TRBJ2-3	TRBD2	TRBV7-9	NA	TGTGCCAGCAGCTTAGGGACTAGCGATGGGGGGGCGCAGTATTTT	CASSLGTSDGGAQYF
TRBJ1-2	NA	TRBV29-1	NA	TGCAGCGCCACGACTAACTATGGCTACACCTTC	CSATTNYGYTF
TRBJ1-6	TRBD1	TRBV7-2	few	TGTGCCAGCAGCTTGGACAGGGTTGTGTCACCCCTCCACTTT	CASSLDRVVSPLHF
TRBJ2-2	TRBD1	TRBV2	few	TGTGCCAGCATGGACAGGGGGCTCGGGGAGCTGTTTTTT	CASMDRGLGELFF
TRBJ2-1	NA	TRBV30	NA	TGTGCCTGGAGTGTCCCGGGACGTGAGCAGTTCTTC	CAWSVPGREQFF
TRBJ1-2	TRBD1	TRBV10-3	NA	TGTGCCATCAGTGGCGGGACAGGGGTTCCCGTTGATGGCTACACCTTC	CAISGGTGVPVDGYTF
TRBJ2-7	NA	TRBV5-1	NA	TGCGCCAGCAGCCGGGACCCAGGGGACGACTACGAGCAGTACTTC	CASSRDPGDDYEQYF
TRBJ1-1	TRBD1	TRBV18	NA	TGTGCCAGCTCACCAGGACAGGGAGGGACTGAAGCTTTCTTT	CASSPGQGGTEAFF
TRBJ1-6	TRBD1	TRBV2	NA	TGTGCCAGCAGTTCAGACAGGGACTCCAATTCACCCCTCCACTTT	CASSSDRDSNSPLHF
TRBJ1-5	NA	TRBV6-1	NA	TGTGCCAGTACATCGGAGGGGGGAGGCAATCAGCCCCAGCATTTT	CASTSEGGGNQPQHF
TRBJ2-1	TRBD1	TRBV2	NA	TGTGCCAGCGGGACGACAGGGGGGCCAAACAATGAGCAGTTCTTC	CASGTTGGPNNEQFF
TRBJ2-3	TRBD2	TRBV5-1	few	TGCGCCAGCAGCCGGACTAGCGGCACAGATACGCAGTATTTT	CASSRTSGTDTQYF
TRBJ2-3	TRBD2	TRBV4-2	once	TGTGCCAGCAGCTTCGGGGGGGGCAGCACAGATACGCAGTATTTT	CASSFGGGSTDTQYF
TRBJ2-3	NA	TRBV28	NA	TGTGCCAGCAGCAATCTTTGGGGCCAGGTTAGCACAGATACGCAGTATTTT	CASSNLWGQVSTDTQYF
TRBJ1-1	NA	TRBV5-5	NA	TGTGCCAGCAGCATTGCACCCAACACTGAAGCTTTCTTT	CASSIAPNTEAFF
TRBJ2-1	NA	TRBV12-5	NA	TGTGCTAGTGGTTTGGTGACTGTCAATGAGCAGTTCTTC	CASGLVTVNEQFF
TRBJ2-4	NA	TRBV2	NA	TGTGCCAGCAGTGAAGGCGGGTTTGGAAACATTCAGTACTTC	CASSEGGFGNIQYF
TRBJ1-5	TRBD1	TRBV6-4	once	TGTGCCAGCAGTGATATGGGACAGGGGACGAATCAGCCCCAGCATTTT	CASSDMGQGTNQPQHF
TRBJ1-5	NA	TRBV28	NA	TGTGCCAGCGAAGTGACAGATTTGGTCGGTCAGCCCCAGCATTTT	CASEVTDLVGQPQHF
TRBJ2-7	TRBD1	TRBV29-1	NA	TGCAGCGCTGGAAGCGGGACAGGGGCCCTAGAGCAGTACTTC	CSAGSGTGALEQYF
TRBJ1-1	NA	TRBV5-1	NA	TGCGCCAGCAGCTGGGGGTCCAAGGGCGATAACACTGAAGCTTTCTTT	CASSWGSKGDNTEAFF
TRBJ2-3	TRBD2	TRBV9	NA	TGTGCCAGCAGCGTAGATAGCGGGGGAACAGATACGCAGTATTTT	CASSVDSGGTDTQYF
TRBJ2-7	TRBD2	TRBV7-9	NA	TGTGCCAGCAGCTTATTAAAATCCGGGCGGGGGGTAGACTACGAGCAGTACTTC	CASSLLKSGRGVDYEQYF
TRBJ2-3	TRBD2	TRBV10-1	NA	TGCGCCACCAGTGGGACTAGCGGGACGGCGGATACGCAGTATTTT	CATSGTSGTADTQYF
TRBJ2-7	TRBD2	TRBV11-1	NA	TGTGCCAGCAGCCTGACGGGGGGACCTACCTACGAGCAGTACTTC	CASSLTGGPTYEQYF
TRBJ1-3	NA	TRBV30	NA	TGTGCCTGGGGGCTTGGGGGATCTGGAAACACCATATATTTT	CAWGLGGSGNTIYF
TRBJ2-5	NA	TRBV28	NA	TGTGCCAGCAGTTCTATTCCCGGGAACCCACGTGGAGAGACCCAGTACTTC	CASSSIPGNPRGETQYF
TRBJ2-3	TRBD1	TRBV19	NA	TGTGCCAGTAGTATAGAGAGGGGGCGGACAGATACGCAGTATTTT	CASSIERGRTDTQYF
TRBJ2-7	NA	TRBV5-1	once	TGCGCCAGCAGCTTGGGCAGACTTGACGACGAGCAGTACTTC	CASSLGRLDDEQYF
TRBJ1-5	TRBD1	TRBV28	NA	TGTGCCAGCAGGGGACAGGGGGCGCTTAATCAGCCCCAGCATTTT	CASRGQGALNQPQHF
TRBJ1-4	TRBD1	TRBV2	NA	TGTGCCAGCGGTAGGACAGGATCAGGTGAAAAACTGTTTTTT	CASGRTGSGEKLFF
TRBJ2-1	NA	TRBV6-1	NA	TGTGCCAGCACTCTTTTAGCCCTACTGTACAATGAGCAGTTCTTC	CASTLLALLYNEQFF
TRBJ1-2	NA	TRBV18	NA	TGTGCCAGCTCACCAGGGGACTCTGGCTACACCTTC	CASSPGDSGYTF
TRBJ2-7	NA	TRBV5-1	NA	TGCGCCAGCAGCTTGCTATCCGAGCAGTACTTC	CASSLLSEQYF
TRBJ2-7	NA	TRBV27	NA	TGTGCCAGCAGGGGGACTGCCCCCTACGAGCAGTACTTC	CASRGTAPYEQYF
TRBJ1-2	NA	TRBV29-1	few	TGCAGCGTTGCGGGACGCGATGGCTACACCTTC	CSVAGRDGYTF
TRBJ2-3	NA	TRBV10-3	NA	TGTGCCATCAGTGGGTCAGGAGATACGCAGTATTTT	CAISGSGDTQYF
TRBJ2-1	TRBD2	TRBV29-1	NA	TGCAGCACCTGGGACTACCCTTCCTACAATGAGCAGTTCTTC	CSTWDYPSYNEQFF
TRBJ1-2	NA	TRBV27	NA	TGTGCCAGCAGTTTTCAGGGGCTAGGTGGCTACACCTTC	CASSFQGLGGYTF
TRBJ1-6	TRBD1	TRBV15	few	TGTGCCACCAGCATCCAGGACAGGGGTACTTCACCCCTCCACTTT	CATSIQDRGTSPLHF